This is a list of T cell receptor beta chains from one sample in a study of control samples from healthy donors and cancer patients. Profiling relied on immunoSEQ multiplex PCR, and the TCRdb table lists in-frame clones only, not all of them. The sample contains 150,000 to 160,000 clones, around 95% of which appear only once. Sequencing was performed on blood. These receptors all stem from a man aged 35-49 years in good health. The CDR3 runs from the conserved cysteine through the conserved F or W. A D gene is named only where the DNA matches it firmly. Clone size is shown for a subset of rows, as once, few, many or a class of expanded clone.

d_gene	v_gene	abundance	j_gene	CDR3aa	CDR3nt
-	TRBV7-9	once	TRBJ2-3	CASRHLLTGRFPDTQYF	TGTGCCAGCAGACACCTTTTGACAGGGAGGTTCCCAGATACGCAGTATTTT
-	TRBV27	-	TRBJ1-1	CASSLLHNTEAFF	TGTGCCAGCAGTTTACTCCATAACACTGAAGCTTTCTTT
-	TRBV5-8	-	TRBJ2-3	CASRDSSTDTQYF	TGTGCCAGCAGGGACTCCTCCACAGATACGCAGTATTTT
-	TRBV7-2	once	TRBJ2-5	CASSLVPGVETQYF	TGTGCCAGCAGCTTAGTCCCAGGGGTGGAGACCCAGTACTTC
TRBD1	TRBV28	once	TRBJ1-3	CASITDRAGNTIYF	TGTGCCAGCATCACAGACAGGGCTGGAAACACCATATATTTT
TRBD1	TRBV9	-	TRBJ2-3	CASTLGTGSTDTQYF	TGTGCCAGCACCCTAGGGACAGGGTCCACAGATACGCAGTATTTT
-	TRBV24-1	-	TRBJ1-2	CATSGGGANYGYTF	TGTGCCACCAGTGGTGGCGGGGCTAACTATGGCTACACCTTC
TRBD2	TRBV9	-	TRBJ2-1	CASSVDPSGGSDEQFF	TGTGCCAGCAGCGTAGATCCTAGCGGGGGGTCAGATGAGCAGTTCTTC
TRBD2	TRBV15	once	TRBJ2-3	CATSSGTSGTSSTDTQYF	TGTGCCACCAGCAGCGGGACTAGCGGGACCTCTAGCACAGATACGCAGTATTTT
-	TRBV6-5	-	TRBJ2-7	CAISPPGSYEQYF	TGTGCCATCTCCCCCCCCGGCTCCTACGAGCAGTACTTC
-	TRBV27	-	TRBJ1-3	CASSLKQGNTIYF	TGTGCCAGCAGTTTGAAACAGGGAAACACCATATATTTT
-	TRBV7-6	once	TRBJ1-6	CASSLASRDSPLHF	TGTGCCAGCAGCTTAGCCTCCCGGGATTCACCCCTCCACTTT
TRBD2	TRBV3-1/TRBV3-2	-	TRBJ2-1	CASSQGRGAYNEQFF	TGTGCCAGCAGCCAGGGGCGGGGGGCGTACAATGAGCAGTTCTTC
TRBD1	TRBV11-2	-	TRBJ1-2	CASSANDRGHYGYTF	TGTGCCAGCAGCGCGAACGACAGGGGGCACTATGGCTACACCTTC
-	TRBV7-9	few	TRBJ2-1	CASSSWRGNNEQFF	TGTGCCAGCAGCTCCTGGAGGGGGAACAATGAGCAGTTCTTC
TRBD2	TRBV24-1	-	TRBJ2-1	CATKESGGNNEQFF	TGTGCCACTAAGGAAAGCGGGGGGAACAATGAGCAGTTCTTC
TRBD1	TRBV27	once	TRBJ1-2	CATATGLSNYGYTF	TGTGCCACCGCGACAGGGCTATCAAACTATGGCTACACCTTC
-	TRBV5-4	-	TRBJ2-3	CASPGDSTDTQYF	TGTGCCAGCCCGGGGGATAGCACAGATACGCAGTATTTT
TRBD1	TRBV7-9	-	TRBJ1-6	CASSPGTGKNSPLHF	TGTGCCAGCAGCCCGGGGACAGGGAAAAATTCACCCCTCCACTTT
-	TRBV10-2	-	TRBJ2-7	CASSGSGTWGAPYEQYF	TGCGCCAGCAGTGGCTCGGGAACGTGGGGGGCCCCCTACGAGCAGTACTTC
-	TRBV2	-	TRBJ2-7	CATGTVTYEQYF	TGTGCCACCGGGACTGTCACCTACGAGCAGTACTTC
TRBD1	TRBV6-5	-	TRBJ1-1	CASGLGQGNTEAFF	TGTGCCAGCGGGTTGGGACAGGGGAACACTGAAGCTTTCTTT
TRBD1	TRBV19	-	TRBJ1-1	CASNYRGLGYLNTEAFF	TGTGCCAGTAACTACAGGGGCCTGGGCTATTTGAACACTGAAGCTTTCTTT
TRBD1	TRBV19	-	TRBJ2-7	CASPPRGRPSREQYF	TGTGCCAGTCCTCCCAGGGGGCGGCCTTCCAGGGAGCAGTACTTC
-	TRBV7-2	-	TRBJ2-5	CASSLGVSRETQYF	TGTGCCAGCAGCTTAGGAGTCTCAAGAGAGACCCAGTACTTC
-	TRBV10-2	-	TRBJ1-1	CASSESGRSLNTEAFF	TGCGCCAGCAGTGAGTCTGGTAGGAGCTTGAACACTGAAGCTTTCTTT
TRBD1	TRBV12-3/TRBV12-4	-	TRBJ1-1	CASTPGGTEAFF	TGTGCCAGCACTCCAGGGGGCACTGAAGCTTTCTTT
-	TRBV7-9	-	TRBJ1-2	CASSPPGHPLANYGYTF	TGTGCCAGCAGCCCTCCGGGACACCCCCTTGCCAACTATGGCTACACCTTC
TRBD2	TRBV25-1	-	TRBJ2-1	CASSGLAFYNNEQFF	TGTGCCAGCAGTGGACTAGCGTTCTACAACAATGAGCAGTTCTTC
-	TRBV12-3/TRBV12-4	-	TRBJ2-6	CASSFKANVLTF	TGTGCCAGCAGTTTTAAGGCCAACGTCCTGACTTTC
-	TRBV10-3	once	TRBJ1-1	CAISGGGVSTEAFF	TGTGCCATCAGTGGAGGTGGTGTCAGCACTGAAGCTTTCTTT
-	TRBV5-6	-	TRBJ1-1	CASSSPPGDTEAFF	TGTGCCAGCAGCTCCCCCCCAGGGGACACTGAAGCTTTCTTT
-	TRBV6-2/TRBV6-3	-	TRBJ2-7	CASSYAAGASYEQYF	TGTGCCAGCAGTTACGCGGCAGGGGCGTCCTACGAGCAGTACTTC
-	TRBV7-2	once	TRBJ1-6	CASSLEWEPLHF	TGTGCCAGCAGCTTAGAGTGGGAACCCCTCCACTTT
-	TRBV3-1/TRBV3-2	-	TRBJ2-7	CASSPSTGKGSYEQYF	TGTGCCAGCAGCCCAAGTACCGGAAAGGGCTCCTACGAGCAGTACTTC
-	TRBV30	-	TRBJ1-2	CAWSAGSLGYYGYTF	TGTGCCTGGAGTGCCGGGTCCCTAGGGTACTATGGCTACACCTTC
-	TRBV6-2/TRBV6-3	-	TRBJ2-5	CASSSFFSGQETQYF	TGTGCCAGCAGTTCCTTCTTCAGCGGCCAAGAGACCCAGTACTTC
TRBD1	TRBV11-2	few	TRBJ2-3	CASSARTGGGSDTQYF	TGTGCCAGCAGCGCACGGACAGGGGGCGGGTCAGATACGCAGTATTTT
-	TRBV9	-	TRBJ1-1	CASSVDPSHGTEAFF	TGTGCCAGCAGCGTAGATCCCAGCCACGGCACTGAAGCTTTCTTT
TRBD2	TRBV19	once	TRBJ2-3	CASRRGGEDTQYF	TGTGCCAGTAGACGCGGGGGGGAAGATACGCAGTATTTT
-	TRBV6-6	-	TRBJ1-2	CASSLQQGGYTF	TGTGCCAGCAGTCTCCAGCAGGGTGGCTACACCTTC
-	TRBV20-1	-	TRBJ1-1	CSASIPKQVSNTEAFF	TGCAGTGCTAGTATACCCAAACAGGTTTCGAACACTGAAGCTTTCTTT
-	TRBV9	-	TRBJ1-1	CASSVEGQGAFF	TGTGCCAGCAGCGTAGAGGGGCAGGGAGCTTTCTTT
-	TRBV20-1	-	TRBJ2-7	CSGIDALGGVEQYF	TGCAGTGGTATTGATGCATTAGGGGGGGTGGAGCAGTACTTC
-	TRBV30	-	TRBJ2-7	CAWRENYEQYF	TGTGCCTGGAGGGAAAACTACGAGCAGTACTTC
-	TRBV18	-	TRBJ2-7	CASSPPGRTYEQYF	TGTGCCAGCTCACCACCTGGCAGAACCTACGAGCAGTACTTC
TRBD1	TRBV12-3/TRBV12-4	-	TRBJ2-7	CASSPRGPYEQYF	TGTGCCAGCAGTCCCAGGGGGCCCTACGAGCAGTACTTC
-	TRBV7-2	-	TRBJ2-3	CASSVLGGDTDTQYF	TGTGCCAGCAGCGTCCTAGGCGGGGACACAGATACGCAGTATTTT
TRBD1	TRBV28	-	TRBJ1-1	CASLNSGGPGAFF	TGTGCCAGCTTGAACTCAGGGGGCCCGGGAGCTTTCTTT
-	TRBV2	-	TRBJ1-2	CASSGTDYGYTF	TGTGCCAGCAGTGGGACAGACTATGGCTACACCTTC
-	TRBV11-2	-	TRBJ1-2	CASSLDVLANYGYTF	TGTGCCAGCAGCTTAGACGTACTGGCTAACTATGGCTACACCTTC
-	TRBV19	once	TRBJ1-2	CASSMGLGYTF	TGTGCCAGTAGTATGGGGCTTGGCTACACCTTC
-	TRBV5-1	-	TRBJ2-1	CASSYPSYNEQFF	TGCGCCAGCAGCTACCCTTCGTACAATGAGCAGTTCTTC
TRBD1	TRBV12-3/TRBV12-4	-	TRBJ1-2	CASSHGQGSGYTF	TGTGCCAGCAGTCATGGACAGGGTAGTGGCTACACCTTC
-	TRBV28	-	TRBJ2-2	CASRMGRQTGELFF	TGTGCCAGCAGGATGGGCCGACAGACCGGGGAGCTGTTTTTT